A single sample gave rise to the 20 T cell receptor beta chains below, sequenced in a study of CD8 T cells in Susac syndrome. It was with random hexamers that roughly 0.45 to 1 ug RNA was reverse transcribed. A single record per CDR3 protein comes from TCRdb applying MiXCR to the immunoSEQ multiplex PCR reads. Altogether some 260,000 distinct CDR3 sequences are present, 85% to 95% being singletons, with the ten largest covering roughly 0.072%. Sequencing was performed on CD4+ T cells from PBMCs. All receptors derive from a human donor with multiple sclerosis.

The CDR3 reads CASSEYLRGNEQFF. The CDR3 nucleotides are TGTGCCAGCAGTGAATATCTGCGGGGCAATGAGCAGTTCTTC. The V and J genes are TRBV2 and TRBJ2-1; TRBD2 might be the D (6 bases). Per the germline V gene, CDR1 is SNHLY and CDR2 is FYNNEI. V was trimmed by 2 bases and J by 6 bases, leaving 11 bases between them. This CDR3 spans 14 amino acids.

J is TRBJ1-1 and V is TRBV11-1; D remains ambiguous. CDR1 SGHAT and CDR2 FQDESV come from the germline V gene (reference sequence). This CDR3 contains 14 residues. V lost 5 bases, J lost 4 bases, and 14 bases lay in between. The CDR3 spells CASSPTGRSTEAFF. The CDR3 DNA is TGTGCCAGCAGCCCAACCGGACGGAGCACTGAAGCTTTCTTT.

The table lists this clonotype with a few counts. The chain joins TRBV6-1 to TRBJ2-5, with D perhaps TRBD1 or TRBD2 (6 bases each). The CDR3 totals 13 residues. The ends were cut back, 6 bases at V and 4 bases at J, with 12 bases in the middle. Germline-derived CDR1 and CDR2 are MNHNS and SASEGT. CDR3 DNA sequence: TGTGCCAGCAGAACCGGGGGCGGAGAGACCCAGTACTTC. Encoded protein: CASRTGGGETQYF.

V gene TRBV6-5 combines with J gene TRBJ2-7; 7 bases agree with TRBD1. CDR1 MNHEY and CDR2 SVGAGI come from the germline V gene. This CDR3 has 14 amino acids. J was trimmed by 7 bases and V by 7 bases; bases with no gene match: 13. CDR3 coding DNA: TGTGCCAGCACCTCGACAGGGTCGTTGAGGGAGCAGTACTTC. It translates to CASTSTGSLREQYF.

The chain has TRBV6-6 and TRBJ2-7, with 12 bases identical to TRBD2. Trimming at V came to 2 bases and at J to 0 bases, leaving 2 bases not matched to a gene. CDR3 length equals 16 residues. The germline V gene encodes CDR1 MNHNY and CDR2 SVGAGI (reference sequence). CDR3 sequence: CASSYLAGGSSYEQYV. In DNA, the CDR3 is TGTGCCAGCAGTTACCTAGCGGGAGGGAGCTCCTACGAGCAGTACGTC.

The rearrangement links TRBV3-1 to TRBJ2-5; D ambiguous. Trimming stripped 0 bases from V and 1 base from J, with 6 bases between. The CDR3 consists of 14 residues. Per germline, CDR1 LGHDT and CDR2 YNNKEL (reference sequence). CDR3 sequence (DNA): TGTGCCAGCAGCCAAGAGCCGGTCCAAGAGACCCAGTACTTC. Translation: CASSQEPVQETQYF.

The chain uses TRBV28 and TRBJ1-3; D is undetermined. Germline V lookup: CDR1 MDHEN, CDR2 SYDVKM. CDR3 length: 13 amino acids. Trimming left V 7 bases short and J 4 bases short, with 11 bases between. In DNA form, the CDR3 reads TGTGCCAGCAAGATACGGGAAGGAAACACCATATATTTT. It codes for CASKIREGNTIYF.

This clonotype was detected once. J is TRBJ2-5 and V is TRBV25-1; 7 bases line up with TRBD1. After removal of 4 bases from V and 3 bases from J, the junction contained 5 bases not matched to a gene. Germline V CDR1 and CDR2: MGHDK, SYGVNS. The CDR3 runs to 14 residues. The CDR3 nucleotides read TGTGCCAGCAGTGCCCACAGGGGCGAAGAGACCCAGTACTTC. This translates into CASSAHRGEETQYF.

This chain links TRBV7-2 with TRBJ1-2, with 10 bases that match TRBD1. CDR1 SGHTA and CDR2 FQGNSA come from the germline V gene. The CDR3 covers 15 residues. V lost 2 bases to trimming and J lost 4 bases; unmatched junction nucleotides: 4. In DNA, the CDR3 is TGTGCCAGCAGCTTATGGACAGGGGGGGCCTATGGCTACACCTTC. It translates to CASSLWTGGAYGYTF.

J is TRBJ2-1 and V is TRBV20-1, with a possible D match to TRBD2 (5 bases). CDR3 length: 13 amino acids. In germline, CDR1 is DFQATT, CDR2 SNEGSKA (reference sequence). V shed 1 base and J shed 9 bases, with 13 bases lying between them. CDR3 amino acids: CSARAQVEAEQFF. DNA for the CDR3: TGCAGTGCTAGAGCCCAGGTGGAGGCTGAGCAGTTCTTC.

The J gene is TRBJ1-1, the V gene TRBV15; D gene unclear. The CDR3 has 12 residues. V shed 8 bases and J shed 5 bases, with 12 bases lying between them. Germline CDR1 and CDR2: LNHNV and YYDKDF (reference sequence). The CDR3 region is CATGRDGTEAFF. The CDR3 DNA reads TGTGCCACCGGGAGGGATGGGACTGAAGCTTTCTTT.

V is TRBV4-1 and J is TRBJ2-4, with 14 bases lining up with TRBD2. The germline CDR1 and CDR2 sequences are MGHRA and YSYEKL. The CDR3 has 19 residues. Losses at the gene ends were 4 bases for V and 0 bases for J; bases not matched to a gene: 8. For the CDR3, the DNA is TGCGCCAGCAGCCTTTGGACTAGCGGGAGGTTTATAGCCAAAAACATTCAGTACTTC. Residues: CASSLWTSGRFIAKNIQYF.

DNA for the CDR3: TGCAGCGTGGTACCTACTGTCAGGGGCCAAGAGACCCAGTACTTC. Its protein product is CSVVPTVRGQETQYF. The gene calls are TRBV29-1 and TRBJ2-5; weak D call: TRBD1 (6 bases). Germline CDR1 is SQVTM and CDR2 is ANQGSEA. Trimming cost V 6 bases and J 1 base, with 18 bases left between them. This CDR3 has 15 residues. The full variable domain, in which reference TRBV29-1 and TRBJ2-5 provide the parts outside the CDR3, is SAVISQKPSRDICQRGTSLTIQCQVDSQVTMMFWYRQQPGQSLTLIATANQGSEATYESGFVIDKFPISRPNLTFSTLTVSNMSPEDSSIYLCSVVPTVRGQETQYFGPGTRLLVL.

This chain joins TRBV6-5 and TRBJ1-1, with D possibly TRBD1 on 5 matching bases. Per germline, CDR1 MNHEY and CDR2 SVGAGI. The CDR3 contains 13 residues. Deletions cut 4 bases from V and 4 bases from J, with 10 bases between. The CDR3 here is CASSSQRGTEAFF. The CDR3 region has the DNA TGTGCCAGCAGTTCACAGAGGGGCACTGAAGCTTTCTTT.

This chain links TRBV28 with TRBJ2-5; D remains unclear. Trimming removed 4 bases at V and 4 bases at J, with 7 bases between. Per the germline V gene, CDR1 is MDHEN and CDR2 is SYDVKM. The CDR3 length is 12 residues. CDR3 bases: TGTGCCAGCAGTTCACAACGAGAGACCCAGTACTTC. Amino acids: CASSSQRETQYF. The full variable domain, its missing parts supplied by reference TRBV28 and TRBJ2-5, is DVKVTQSSRYLVKRTGEKVFLECVQDMDHENMFWYRQDPGLGLRLIYFSYDVKMKEKGDIPEGYSVSREKKERFSLILESASTNQTSMYLCASSSQRETQYFGPGTRLLVL.

The rearrangement links TRBV7-6 to TRBJ1-1; 8 bases are shared with TRBD1. Trimming cost V 10 bases and J 0 bases; bases outside gene matches: 4. There are 13 residues in the CDR3. Per the germline V gene, CDR1 is SGHVS and CDR2 is FNYEAQ. The CDR3 sequence is CANRQGLNTEAFF. Written as DNA, the CDR3 is TGTGCCAACAGACAGGGGTTGAACACTGAAGCTTTCTTT.

This clonotype has a handful of counts. The chain recombines TRBV12-3 or TRBV12-4 with TRBJ1-5; 7 nucleotides line up with TRBD1. Germline trimming cut 3 bases from V and 5 bases from J; bases unmatched to any gene: 4. The CDR3 is 14 residues long. The CDR3 reads CASSFGTVDQPQHF. For the CDR3, the DNA is TGTGCCAGCAGTTTTGGGACAGTCGATCAGCCCCAGCATTTT.

This clonotype was seen just once. V and J are TRBV5-1 and TRBJ2-1, with TRBD1 matching over 9 bases. Germline V CDR1 and CDR2: SGHRS, YFSETQ. Trimming cost V 3 bases and J 9 bases; bases outside gene matches: 10. This CDR3 is built from 15 residues. CDR3 in DNA: TGCGCCAGCAGCTGGACAGGGGTCCTCGGGGGTGAGCAGTTCTTC. This gives the protein CASSWTGVLGGEQFF.

The gene calls are TRBV25-1 and TRBJ2-1; 8 bases are shared with TRBD1. The CDR3 loop spans 14 amino acids. Germline values: CDR1 MGHDK, CDR2 SYGVNS. The trim removed 6 bases at V and 8 bases at J, leaving 9 bases unmatched. The CDR3 coding sequence is TGTGCCAGCAGAGGGACAGGCCCTATCGATGAGCAGTTCTTC. It specifies CASRGTGPIDEQFF.

CDR3 nucleotides: TGTGCCAGCAGCTTAGGGGCAGGACCGGGATCCTACGAGCAGTACGTC. Encoded protein: CASSLGAGPGSYEQYV. V usage is TRBV7-8 and J usage is TRBJ2-7; weak D call: TRBD2 (5 bases). Germline V gene lookup returns CDR1 SGHVS and CDR2 FQNEAQ. The V gene lost 1 base and the J gene lost 1 base, with 14 bases spanning the gap. The CDR3 is 16 amino acids.